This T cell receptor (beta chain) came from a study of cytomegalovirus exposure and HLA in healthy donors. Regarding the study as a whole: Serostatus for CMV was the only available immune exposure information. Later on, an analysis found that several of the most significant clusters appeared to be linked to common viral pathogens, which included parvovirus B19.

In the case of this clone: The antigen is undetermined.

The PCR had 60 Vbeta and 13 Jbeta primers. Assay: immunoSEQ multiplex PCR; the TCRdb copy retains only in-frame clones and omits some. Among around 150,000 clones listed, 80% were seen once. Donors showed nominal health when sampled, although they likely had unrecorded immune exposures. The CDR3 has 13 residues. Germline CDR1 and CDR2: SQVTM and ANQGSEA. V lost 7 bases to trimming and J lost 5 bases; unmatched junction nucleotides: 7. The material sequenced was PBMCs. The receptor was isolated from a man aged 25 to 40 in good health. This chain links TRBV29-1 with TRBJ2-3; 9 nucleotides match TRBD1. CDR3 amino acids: CSGGQGLGDTQYF. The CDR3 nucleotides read TGCAGCGGGGGACAGGGACTGGGAGATACGCAGTATTTT.